Shown below are 25 T cell receptor beta chains from a single sample sequenced in a study of blood T cell repertoires in COVID-19. Data came from immunoSEQ multiplex PCR; TCRdb stores just in-frame clones and leaves some out. This sample has fewer than 350,000 clones, with 75% to 95% found just once. Source material: peripheral blood. These TCRs come from a woman in her 30s with COVID-19, enrolled during active disease.

This clone has a handful of counts. The chain is built from TRBV7-9 and TRBJ1-1; no clear D. CDR3 size: 14 residues. Trimming took 0 bases from V and 5 from J, leaving 10 bases between them. CDR1 is SEHNR and CDR2 is FQNEAQ in the germline V gene (reference sequence). Here the CDR3 reads CASSLAGSRTEAFF. DNA of the CDR3: TGTGCCAGCAGCTTAGCGGGCAGTCGGACTGAAGCTTTCTTT.

J is TRBJ1-5 and V is TRBV6-6; D possibly corresponds to TRBD1 (5 bases). Germline CDR1 and CDR2: MNHNY and SVGAGI (reference sequence). V dropped 3 bases and J dropped 2 bases, with 14 bases sitting between them. This CDR3 spans 16 amino acids. As DNA, the CDR3 is TGTGCCAGCAGTTATTGGGGCGACGAGGGCAATCAGCCCCAGCATTTT. Protein product: CASSYWGDEGNQPQHF.

This clone was seen more than once but under ten times. The chain carries TRBV11-1 and TRBJ1-1, with D perhaps matching TRBD1 (5 bases). Germline V gene lookup returns CDR1 SGHAT and CDR2 FQDESV (reference sequence). The CDR3 is 15 amino acids. The ends were cut back, 1 base at V and 4 bases at J, with 13 bases in the middle. This CDR3 is CASSLGRGWITEAFF. CDR3 nucleotides: TGTGCCAGCAGCTTAGGTAGGGGATGGATCACTGAAGCTTTCTTT.

The chain carries TRBV4-3 and TRBJ2-7; a possible D gene is TRBD2 (5 bases). V was cut by 4 bases and J by 5 bases, with 18 bases left in between. The V gene's germline CDR1 is LGHNA and CDR2 YSLEER. CDR3 length: 15 residues. CDR3 region: CASSPKGTEGNEQYF. CDR3 coding DNA: TGCGCCAGCAGCCCTAAGGGAACAGAGGGCAACGAGCAGTACTTC.

The rearrangement uses TRBV5-1 and TRBJ2-5; 9 nucleotides align to TRBD2. This CDR3 has 15 amino acids. Germline V gene lookup returns CDR1 SGHRS and CDR2 YFSETQ. V dropped 1 base and J dropped 3; count of bases not matched to a gene: 4. The CDR3, as DNA: TGCGCCAGCAGCTTGAGCGGGAGGAGGGAAGAGACCCAGTACTTC. Translated, it gives CASSLSGRREETQYF.

This chain uses TRBV3-1 (or the pseudogene TRBV3-2) with TRBJ1-1, with unresolved D. The CDR3 extends over 12 amino acids. Germline V gene sequence: CDR1 LGHDT, CDR2 YNNKEL (reference sequence). V dropped 0 bases and J dropped 5 bases, with 4 bases sitting between them. This CDR3 reads CASSQDHTEAFF. The CDR3 nucleotides read TGTGCCAGCAGCCAAGATCATACTGAAGCTTTCTTT.

Concerning this clone itself: Other DNA sequences in the sample encode the same CDR3. The CDR3 loop reads CASSPGTDTGELFF. The CDR3 DNA reads TGTGCCAGCTCACCGGGGACAGATACCGGGGAGCTGTTTTTT. V is TRBV18 and J is TRBJ2-2; the match to TRBD1 covers 7 bases. V was pared by 3 bases and J by 5 bases, with 3 bases of the junction left unmatched. Germline values: CDR1 KGHSH, CDR2 LQKENI. The CDR3 is 14 amino acids.

This clone is a singleton in its sample. The chain recombines TRBV30 with TRBJ2-1; D might be TRBD2 (6 bases). With 6 bases removed from V and 6 bases from J, the gap between germline ends came to 15 bases. This CDR3 contains 13 residues. Per the germline V gene, CDR1 is GTSNPN and CDR2 is SVGIG (reference sequence). The CDR3 sequence is CACVGLPRNEQFF. CDR3 sequence (DNA): TGTGCCTGTGTGGGACTCCCCCGCAATGAGCAGTTCTTC. The full variable domain, its missing parts supplied by reference TRBV30 and TRBJ2-1, is SQTIHQWPATLVQPVGSPLSLECTVEGTSNPNLYWYRQAAGRGLQLLFYSVGIGQISSEVPQNLSASRPQDRQFILSSKKLLLSDSGFYLCACVGLPRNEQFFGPGTRLTVL.

V is TRBV28 and J is TRBJ1-5; D possibly corresponds to TRBD1 (5 bases). The V gene's germline CDR1 is MDHEN and CDR2 SYDVKM. The CDR3 runs to 16 residues. Trimming pared 5 bases from V and 5 bases from J, leaving 19 bases between. The CDR3 nucleotides read TGTGCCAGCAGTCCATCTGCCTGGGGGGGAGATCAGCCCCAGCATTTT. Residues: CASSPSAWGGDQPQHF.

CDR3 region: CASSVQGLSYNEQFF. The CDR3 coding sequence is TGTGCCAGCAGCGTTCAGGGGCTCTCCTACAATGAGCAGTTCTTC. V is TRBV9 and J is TRBJ2-1; tentative D call: TRBD1 (6 bases). This CDR3 has 15 residues. The V gene's germline CDR1 is SGDLS and CDR2 YYNGEE. Trimming took 2 bases from V and 0 from J, leaving 9 bases between them.

The gene calls are TRBV4-1 and TRBJ2-6, with 10 positions matching TRBD2. Germline loops: CDR1 MGHRA, CDR2 YSYEKL. The CDR3 consists of 19 residues. Losses at the gene ends were 4 bases for V and 2 bases for J; bases not matched to a gene: 11. This CDR3 is CASSPEREGIIAGANVLTF. The CDR3 coding sequence is TGCGCCAGCAGCCCAGAGCGGGAGGGAATTATCGCTGGGGCCAACGTCCTGACTTTC.

The genes are TRBV12-3 or TRBV12-4 and TRBJ1-5; no definite D call. The CDR3 consists of 12 residues. V was clipped by 4 bases and J by 7 bases, with 8 bases between them. The CDR3 DNA reads TGTGCCAGCAGTTCCGTAGAACAGCCCCAGCATTTT. Translation gives CASSSVEQPQHF.

The V and J genes are TRBV30 and TRBJ2-7; 8 bases align to TRBD2. CDR3 size: 15 residues. CDR1 and CDR2 from the germline V gene are GTSNPN and SVGIG (reference sequence). J was trimmed by 6 bases and V by 2 bases; bases with no gene match: 12. The CDR3 nucleotides read TGTGCCTGGAGTATTACTCGGGGGGGGGATGGCGAGCAGTACTTC. Encoded protein: CAWSITRGGDGEQYF.

This clone was seen a handful of times. CDR3 region: CASSLGLAGAPQYF. The DNA of the CDR3 is TGTGCCAGCAGTTTGGGGCTAGCGGGAGCTCCACAGTACTTC. The rearrangement uses TRBV28 and TRBJ2-7; 10 bases align to TRBD2. CDR3 length: 14 amino acids. With V trimmed by 3 bases and J by 10 bases, 9 bases remained unmatched. Germline values: CDR1 MDHEN, CDR2 SYDVKM.

V gene TRBV2 combines with J gene TRBJ2-2; 10 bases are a match to TRBD1. The V gene end was trimmed by 7 bases and the J gene end by 4 bases; junction bases not matched to a gene: 9. The CDR3 is 16 amino acids. The germline V gene has CDR1 SNHLY and CDR2 FYNNEI. The CDR3 region is CASITRRTGGTGELFF. CDR3 nucleotides: TGTGCCAGCATCACCAGACGGACAGGGGGCACCGGGGAGCTGTTTTTT.

This sequence joins TRBV11-3 and TRBJ1-3; 9 bases match TRBD1. Germline V lookup: CDR1 SGHNT, CDR2 YENEEA. Trimming at V came to 5 bases and at J to 3 bases, leaving 2 bases not matched to a gene. The CDR3 extends over 14 amino acids. Here the CDR3 DNA reads TGTGCCAGCAGCCCGGACAGGGGTGGAAACACCATATATTTT. This gives the protein CASSPDRGGNTIYF.

The rearrangement joins TRBV25-1 to TRBJ2-1, with 8 bases lining up with TRBD2. V lost 3 bases, J lost 2 bases, and 3 bases stayed unmatched. The length of the CDR3 is 15 residues. In germline, CDR1 is MGHDK, CDR2 SYGVNS. The CDR3, as DNA: TGTGCCAGCAGTGACGCGGGGGGCGCCTACAATGAGCAGTTCTTC. Its protein product is CASSDAGGAYNEQFF.

The CDR3 spells CASTTQGTRSTDTQYF. CDR3 DNA: TGTGCCAGTACCACACAGGGGACAAGGAGCACAGATACGCAGTATTTT. This chain joins TRBV19 and TRBJ2-3, with TRBD1 matching over 7 bases. Germline V lookup: CDR1 LNHDA, CDR2 SQIVND (reference sequence). With 7 bases clipped from V and 0 bases from J, the junction kept 10 bases outside the gene matches. The CDR3 runs 16 residues. Based on the CDR3 plus reference TRBV19 and TRBJ2-3, the full variable domain is DGGITQSPKYLFRKEGQNVTLSCEQNLNHDAMYWYRQDPGQGLRLIYYSQIVNDFQKGDIAEGYSVSREKKESFPLTVTSAQKNPTAFYLCASTTQGTRSTDTQYFGPGTRLTVL.

The chain joins TRBV29-1 to TRBJ1-2, with D possibly TRBD1 on 5 matching bases. Germline values: CDR1 SQVTM, CDR2 ANQGSEA. The CDR3 loop spans 11 amino acids. Trimming took 3 bases from V and 6 from J, leaving 8 bases between them. The DNA of the CDR3 is TGCAGCGTTGAGGGGCCCGATGGCTACACCTTC. Translation gives CSVEGPDGYTF.

The rearrangement uses TRBV30 and TRBJ1-4; D is uncertain. Deletions cut 0 bases from V and 7 bases from J, with 18 bases between. CDR1 and CDR2 from the germline V gene are GTSNPN and SVGIG (reference sequence). The CDR3 totals 16 residues. CDR3 bases: TGTGCCTGGAGTGTAGGGAGCCCGTCCTCGACTGAAAAACTGTTTTTT. It specifies CAWSVGSPSSTEKLFF.

The chain joins TRBV27 to TRBJ1-1, with D possibly TRBD1 on 5 matching bases. CDR3 length equals 11 residues. V shed 8 bases and J shed 4 bases, with 8 bases lying between them. The germline V gene encodes CDR1 MNHEY and CDR2 SMNVEV (reference sequence). CDR3 bases: TGTGCCAGCCAAGGGGTCACTGAAGCTTTCTTT. It specifies CASQGVTEAFF.

This chain joins TRBV5-1 and TRBJ1-2, with 9 bases that match TRBD1. The CDR3 has 15 residues. With V trimmed by 0 bases and J by 1 base, 1 base remained unmatched. Germline assignment: CDR1 SGHRS and CDR2 YFSETQ. CDR3 bases: TGCGCCAGCAGCTTGGGACAGGGGGATAACTATGGCTACACCTTC. The encoded protein is CASSLGQGDNYGYTF.

This clone was seen a single time. The chain couples TRBV5-1 to TRBJ1-5, with TRBD1 identical over 9 bases. J lost 7 bases, V lost 8 bases, and 7 bases had no gene match. Germline CDR1 SGHRS, CDR2 YFSETQ. CDR3 size: 13 residues. DNA of the CDR3: TGCGCCAGGACAGGGGGATTGGGACAGCCCCAGCATTTT. Protein product: CARTGGLGQPQHF.

The J gene is TRBJ2-1, the V gene TRBV5-8; D is perhaps TRBD1 (5 bases). CDR1 SGHTS and CDR2 YDEGEE come from the germline V gene. V shed 5 bases and J shed 10 bases, with 19 bases lying between them. CDR3 length: 14 amino acids. The CDR3 coding sequence is TGTGCCAGCAGGCAGGGTTCTCGGTTCTCCGAGCAGTTCTTC. This sequence encodes CASRQGSRFSEQFF. The variable domain in full, completed from reference TRBV5-8 and TRBJ2-1, reads EAGVTQSPTHLIKTRGQQATLRCSPISGHTSVYWYQQALGLGLQFLLWYDEGEERNRGNFPPRFSGRQFPNYSSELNVNALELEDSALYLCASRQGSRFSEQFFGPGTRLTVL.

The chain has TRBV3-1 (or the pseudogene TRBV3-2) and TRBJ1-1; D remains ambiguous. The CDR3 covers 15 residues. Trimming removed 0 bases from V and 4 bases from J, with 12 bases in between. CDR1 and CDR2 (germline): LGHDT, YNNKEL (reference sequence). The CDR3 loop is CASSQEAGVGTEAFF. For the CDR3, the DNA is TGTGCCAGCAGCCAAGAGGCCGGGGTGGGCACTGAAGCTTTCTTT.